This T cell receptor (beta chain) was found in a study of T cells expressing NK-cell markers. About the study: Most of the eight sequenced donors tested HCMV-seropositive; one tested seronegative.

Regarding the study as a whole: The CD3+CD56-NKG2C+ fraction was also led by these clonotypes in a handful of donors.

A note on this clonotype: The antigen remains undetermined.

In generating TCR beta cDNA, 5'RACE template switching with UMIs was used. TCRdb re-called the 5' RACE reads; one entry per CDR3 protein, DNA not given. Here the sample table reports around 260,000 distinct CDR3 sequences. This receptor was identified in a woman between 18 and 75 years old in good health. The specimen sequenced was blood T cells: a sorted CD56 or NKG2C T cell subset, CD4+ or CD8+ T cells, or bulk PBMC T cells (not recorded which).

This chain's CDR3 is CASSTPGLQQYF. The V call is TRBV19, the J call TRBJ2-7; the D call from TCRdb, TRBD1, cannot be confirmed without DNA. CDR1 LNHDA and CDR2 SQIVND come from the germline V gene (reference sequence). The CDR3 length is 12 residues.